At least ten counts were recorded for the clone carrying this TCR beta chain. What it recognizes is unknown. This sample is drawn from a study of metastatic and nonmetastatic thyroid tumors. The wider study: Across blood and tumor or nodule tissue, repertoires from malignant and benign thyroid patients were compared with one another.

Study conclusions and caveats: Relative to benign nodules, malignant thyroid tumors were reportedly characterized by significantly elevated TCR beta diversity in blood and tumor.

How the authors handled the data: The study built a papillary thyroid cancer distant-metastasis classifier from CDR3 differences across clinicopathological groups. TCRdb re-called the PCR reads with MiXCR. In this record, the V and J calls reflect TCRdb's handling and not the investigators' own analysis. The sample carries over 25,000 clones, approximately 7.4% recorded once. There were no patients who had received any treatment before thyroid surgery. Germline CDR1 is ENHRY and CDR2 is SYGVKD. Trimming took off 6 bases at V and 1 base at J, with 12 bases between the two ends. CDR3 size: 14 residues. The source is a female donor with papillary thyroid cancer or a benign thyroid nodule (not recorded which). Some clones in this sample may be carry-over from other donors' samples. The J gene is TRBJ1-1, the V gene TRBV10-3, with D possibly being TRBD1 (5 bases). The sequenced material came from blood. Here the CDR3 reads CAISAYQGNTEAFF. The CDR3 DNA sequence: TGTGCCATCAGCGCCTATCAGGGGAACACTGAAGCTTTCTTT.